The TCR beta chain under discussion was sequenced for a study of CD8 T cells in ankylosing spondylitis. The study's findings and limits: Matched synovial fluid from ankylosing spondylitis patients was reported to be enriched for disease-linked clones. What appeared characteristic of ankylosing spondylitis blood was a TCR beta motif of eight highly homologous variants. Earlier studies detected some motif variants in reactive arthritis synovial fluid and blood.

Making the TCR beta libraries involved quantitative 5'-RACE with molecular barcodes. Via MiXCR, TCRdb re-called the 5' RACE reads, giving one row per CDR3 protein. Here the sample spans some 130,000 distinct CDR3 sequences, roughly 15% being singletons. Remarks on this clonotype: Its antigen remains unknown.

CDR1 is SQVTM, CDR2 ANQGSEA, per germline. The J segment lost 0 bases and the V segment lost 6 bases, leaving 9 bases of the junction unmatched. The CDR3 contains 15 residues. V and J are TRBV29-1 and TRBJ2-3; 7 bases map to TRBD2. The sample consisted of blood, either unsorted or a sorted T cell fraction (not recorded which). This receptor was obtained from a male donor with ankylosing spondylitis. CDR3 sequence: CSVTRLARSTDTQYF. The DNA of the CDR3 is TGCAGCGTCACCCGACTAGCACGCAGCACAGATACGCAGTATTTT.